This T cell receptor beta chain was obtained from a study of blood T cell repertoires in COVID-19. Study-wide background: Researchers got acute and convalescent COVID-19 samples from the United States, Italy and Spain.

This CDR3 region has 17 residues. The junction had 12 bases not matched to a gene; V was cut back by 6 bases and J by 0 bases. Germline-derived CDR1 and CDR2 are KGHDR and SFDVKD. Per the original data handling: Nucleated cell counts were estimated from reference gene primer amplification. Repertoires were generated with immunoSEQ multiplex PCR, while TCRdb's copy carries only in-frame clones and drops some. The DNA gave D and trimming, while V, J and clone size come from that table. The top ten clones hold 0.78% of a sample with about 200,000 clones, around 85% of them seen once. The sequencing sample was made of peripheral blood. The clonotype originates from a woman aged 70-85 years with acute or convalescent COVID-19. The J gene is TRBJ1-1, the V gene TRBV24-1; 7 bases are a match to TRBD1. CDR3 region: CATSWGTALRMNTEAFF. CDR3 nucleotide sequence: TGTGCCACCAGTTGGGGGACAGCACTCAGAATGAACACTGAAGCTTTCTTT.